This entry describes one TCR beta chain. What antigen it recognizes has not been identified. Per-base qualities were not stored, and no clone one base away is much larger. A second Seattle source provided samples from volunteer blood donors who had recovered from COVID-19. Whole blood was collected in K2EDTA tubes by collaborating institutions according to the institutions' own protocols. For TCRbeta analysis, collaborators shipped samples in one of three forms: frozen whole blood, isolated PBMCs, or DNA extracted from either of those sample types. This sample was included in a study of blood T cell repertoires in COVID-19 (dated by TCRdb to about 2020). General notes on the study: The collaborator samples originated in the United States, Italy and Spain and spanned the acute and convalescent phases of COVID-19. The prospective study material was composed of cDNA or gDNA derived from T cells, B-cell-depleted T cells, or PBMCs. Deeply sampled blood TCRbeta repertoires from subjects exposed to, actively infected with, or recovered from COVID-19 were included in the dataset. The repertoires were made available in a free public database intended to serve as a resource for research on the immune response to SARS-CoV-2. The samples were drawn from the first 160 participants of the ongoing ImmuneRACE study and from over a thousand subjects provided by 6 global collaborators. Sample metadata almost always included a de-identified subject ID, COVID-19 status, age in years and sex. Where available, HLA class I and class II types were obtained from metadata supplied by the sample provider rather than from assay-based typing. General study outcomes and caveats: How much clinical and demographic metadata was included differed by source and by participant, and the metadata was provided uncurated.

V loses 1 base, J loses 2 bases, and the germline ends lie 9 bases apart. The CDR3 numbers 14 residues from cysteine through phenylalanine. Only the CDR3 part of the read is kept: 42 bases, read in frame from the first base. Taken from the germline V gene, the CDR1 and CDR2 loops are LGHNA and YSLEER. TCRbeta CDR3 regions were amplified from genomic DNA using the immunoSEQ Assay, a bias-controlled multiplex PCR. From the authors' description of their analysis: Within the assay, amplification of reference gene primers was used to estimate how many nucleated cells each sample contained. To quantify the absolute abundance of each unique TCRbeta CDR3 rearrangement, sequence reads were collapsed and filtered. For each sample, productive Simpson clonality was calculated as the square root of Simpson's diversity index over productive rearrangements. TCRdb stores this immuneACCESS table with in-frame sequences only. Part of the clones is absent; in the studies checked, under half of the shortfall reflects unresolved V genes, and no reason is known for the rest. V, J and clone size were drawn from that table, and D and trimming were deduced from the DNA. The sample has some 200,000 clones on record, roughly 80% of them singletons. The ten largest clones capture 5% to 6.5% of the sample.

This receptor chain uses TRBV4-3 and TRBJ2-7; the D gene identity is not certain. Input material: peripheral blood. This TCR came from a woman aged 55-75 years who had recovered from COVID-19. The nucleotides are TGCGCCAGCAGCCAAGTGACGGGTACCTACGAGCAGTACTTC. Its translation is CASSQVTGTYEQYF.